These 29 T cell receptor beta chains were all obtained from the same sample, sequenced in a study of cytomegalovirus exposure and HLA in healthy donors. In the PCR, 60 Vbeta and 13 Jbeta primers were used. Clones were read by immunoSEQ multiplex PCR, and TCRdb kept only the in-frame ones, dropping some. The sample contains 100,000 to 150,000 clones, around 80% of which appear only once. The sample consisted of PBMCs. These receptors were collected from a woman aged 40 to 55 in good health and CMV-seropositive.

This clone was observed a few times. The chain couples TRBV5-8 to TRBJ1-5, with D maybe TRBD1 (6 bases). Trimming stripped 5 bases from V and 0 bases from J, with 12 bases between. Germline V gives CDR1 SGHTS, CDR2 YDEGEE. The CDR3 consists of 15 residues. The CDR3 nucleotides read TGTGCCAGCAGGCCTTACAGGGATAGCAATCAGCCCCAGCATTTT. Translation gives CASRPYRDSNQPQHF. The whole variable domain, remainder taken from reference TRBV5-8 and TRBJ1-5, is EAGVTQSPTHLIKTRGQQATLRCSPISGHTSVYWYQQALGLGLQFLLWYDEGEERNRGNFPPRFSGRQFPNYSSELNVNALELEDSALYLCASRPYRDSNQPQHFGDGTRLSIL.

This chain links TRBV7-8 with TRBJ2-5; a possible D gene is TRBD1 (5 bases). The J call may not be correct, given that the DNA end is closer to TRBJ2-7. This CDR3 contains 14 residues. The germline gives CDR1 SGHVS, CDR2 FQNEAQ. For the CDR3, the DNA is TGTGCCAGCAGCTTAGGTCGAAGGGGAAACGAGCAGTACTTC. Translating it yields CASSLGRRGNEQYF.

The CDR3 DNA is TGTGCCAGCAGCGTGGGAGTTGGGAACACTGAAGCTTTCTTT. As protein: CASSVGVGNTEAFF. The chain has TRBV9 and TRBJ1-1; the D is unclear. V was clipped by 2 bases and J by 1 base, with 9 bases between them. CDR1 SGDLS and CDR2 YYNGEE come from the germline V gene. The CDR3 length is 14 residues.

V usage is TRBV10-3 and J usage is TRBJ1-1; D is possibly TRBD1 (5 bases). The ends were cut back, 3 bases at V and 1 base at J, with 6 bases in the middle. Germline V gene sequence: CDR1 ENHRY, CDR2 SYGVKD. The CDR3 totals 13 residues. The CDR3 DNA follows: TGTGCCATCAGTGAAACAGGGAACACTGAAGCTTTCTTT. As protein: CAISETGNTEAFF.

The V and J genes are TRBV5-1 and TRBJ2-7, with D possibly matching TRBD1 (5 bases). The germline gives CDR1 SGHRS, CDR2 YFSETQ. The CDR3 loop spans 15 amino acids. V was pared by 0 bases and J by 8 bases, with 18 bases between. In nucleotides, the CDR3 is TGCGCCAGCAGCTTGGTGGCAGGGTGGACGGACCAGCAGTACTTC. This translates into CASSLVAGWTDQQYF.

This rearrangement joins TRBV7-6 to TRBJ1-5; weak D call: TRBD1 (5 bases). The V gene lost 6 bases and the J gene lost 0 bases, with 15 bases spanning the gap. This CDR3 spans 16 amino acids. Germline V gene sequence: CDR1 SGHVS, CDR2 FNYEAQ. The DNA of the CDR3 is TGTGCCAGCAGTCAAAGAATAGGGGTTAGCAATCAGCCCCAGCATTTT. Translated: CASSQRIGVSNQPQHF.

This sequence joins TRBV27 and TRBJ1-2, with TRBD1 identical over 7 bases. The CDR3 spans 13 residues. CDR1 is MNHEY and CDR2 is SMNVEV in the germline V gene (reference sequence). After removal of 5 bases from V and 2 bases from J, the junction contained 2 bases not matched to a gene. The CDR3 nucleotides read TGTGCCAGCAGTCTGACAGGGAACTATGGCTACACCTTC. It translates to CASSLTGNYGYTF.

In this sample, this clone turned up a few times. The chain combines TRBV7-9 with TRBJ2-7; 8 bases map to TRBD2. Germline lookup yields CDR1 SEHNR and CDR2 FQNEAQ (reference sequence). This CDR3 contains 15 residues. With V trimmed by 1 base and J by 6 bases, 8 bases remained unmatched. CDR3 DNA: TGTGCCAGCAGCTTAGGATTGTCCGGGAGGGGCGAGCAGTACTTC. As protein: CASSLGLSGRGEQYF.

The chain is built from TRBV4-3 and TRBJ1-2, with 7 bases matching TRBD1. Per germline, CDR1 LGHNA and CDR2 YSLEER. The trim removed 3 bases at V and 7 bases at J, leaving 11 bases unmatched. The CDR3 length is 15 residues. The DNA for the CDR3 is TGCGCCAGCAGCCATGGCGCAGGGGGTAAGGGTGGCTACACCTTC. This gives the protein CASSHGAGGKGGYTF.

The V call is TRBV7-2, the J call TRBJ2-7, with D perhaps TRBD1 (6 bases). Germline CDR1 reads SGHTA; CDR2 reads FQGNSA. The CDR3 runs to 12 residues. Trimming removed 5 bases from V and 8 bases from J, with 13 bases in between. The DNA of the CDR3 is TGTGCCAGCAGCGACTACCAGGGGAAGCAGTACTTC. It encodes CASSDYQGKQYF.

The chain couples TRBV11-3 to TRBJ1-1; D ambiguous. V gave up 5 bases and J gave up 0 bases, with 7 bases separating them. Germline values: CDR1 SGHNT, CDR2 YENEEA. This CDR3 region has 13 residues. CDR3 amino acids: CASSHTLNTEAFF. In nucleotides, the CDR3 is TGTGCCAGCAGCCATACACTGAACACTGAAGCTTTCTTT. The full variable domain, in which reference TRBV11-3 and TRBJ1-1 provide the parts outside the CDR3, is EAGVVQSPRYKIIEKKQPVAFWCNPISGHNTLYWYLQNLGQGPELLIRYENEEAVDDSQLPKDRFSAERLKGVDSTLKIQPAELGDSAVYLCASSHTLNTEAFFGQGTRLTVV.

In this sample, this clone is medium-sized. V gene TRBV6-1 combines with J gene TRBJ2-1; 10 bases line up with TRBD2. This CDR3 contains 15 residues. Germline assignment: CDR1 MNHNS and CDR2 SASEGT. V was clipped by 1 base and J by 3 bases; unmatched bases: 0. The CDR3 DNA sequence: TGTGCCAGCAGTGAAGAGCGGGGGGGCTACAATGAGCAGTTCTTC. Translated: CASSEERGGYNEQFF.

Comment on this clone: Compared with germline, one end of the junction differs, possibly owing to a read error. The rearrangement joins TRBV7-9 to TRBJ2-5; unclear D gene. CDR3 length equals 15 residues. Germline V lookup: CDR1 SEHNR, CDR2 FQNEAQ (reference sequence). The CDR3 bases are TGTGCCAGCAGCTTAGCGCGGATGAACCAAGAGGCCCAGTACTTC. Amino acid sequence: CASSLARMNQEAQYF.

This clone has more than one count but fewer than ten. The identical CDR3 is also encoded by other nucleotide sequences in the sample. For the CDR3, the DNA is TGTGCCAGCAGTCTCACAGGGGGCAATCAGCCCCAGCATTTT. This encodes CASSLTGGNQPQHF. The chain couples TRBV27 to TRBJ1-5; 7 positions agree with TRBD1. This CDR3 spans 14 amino acids. The junction had 3 bases not matched to a gene; V was cut back by 5 bases and J by 2 bases. From germline, CDR1 is MNHEY and CDR2 SMNVEV (reference sequence).

The V gene is TRBV9, the J gene TRBJ2-1; 9 bases are a match to TRBD2. The V gene end was trimmed by 2 bases and the J gene end by 3 bases; junction bases not matched to a gene: 3. CDR3 size: 15 residues. Germline CDR1 is SGDLS and CDR2 is YYNGEE. CDR3 sequence: CASSVAGGYYNEQFF. CDR3 nucleotides: TGTGCCAGCAGCGTTGCGGGAGGGTACTACAATGAGCAGTTCTTC.

The chain joins TRBV5-6 to TRBJ2-7, with 7 bases aligning to TRBD1. Trimming took 5 bases from V and 1 from J; bases not matched to a gene: 9. The CDR3 is 15 residues long. The germline CDR1 and CDR2 sequences are SGHDT and YYEEEE. The CDR3 DNA reads as TGTGCCAGCAGGAAGCAGGGGGAAAGTTCCTACGAGCAGTACTTC. Protein: CASRKQGESSYEQYF.

CDR3 nucleotide sequence: TGTGCCAGCAGCAGACGGACAGGGAGTAGCTCTGGGGCCAACGTCCTGACTTTC. Translation: CASSRRTGSSSGANVLTF. The chain joins TRBV7-8 to TRBJ2-6; 8 nucleotides align to TRBD1. The germline V gene encodes CDR1 SGHVS and CDR2 FQNEAQ. This CDR3 contains 18 residues. After removal of 5 bases from V and 0 bases from J, the junction contained 9 bases not matched to a gene. Using reference TRBV7-8 and TRBJ2-6 for the parts outside the CDR3, the full variable domain is GAGVSQSPRYKVAKRGQDVALRCDPISGHVSLFWYQQALGQGPEFLTYFQNEAQLDKSGLPSDRFFAERPEGSVSTLKIQRTQQEDSAVYLCASSRRTGSSSGANVLTFGAGSRLTVL.

The V and J genes are TRBV7-9 and TRBJ1-1, with 8 bases lining up with TRBD1. The CDR3 has 14 amino acids. The ends lost 5 bases at V and 1 base at J; junction bases unmatched: 3. Germline V CDR1 and CDR2: SEHNR, FQNEAQ (reference sequence). CDR3 sequence reads: CASSPGQGNTEAFF. In DNA, the CDR3 is TGTGCCAGCAGCCCCGGACAGGGGAACACTGAAGCTTTCTTT.

The V gene is TRBV7-9, the J gene TRBJ2-2, with a possible D match to TRBD2 (5 bases). V lost 9 bases, J lost 7 bases, and 9 bases lay in between. In germline, CDR1 is SEHNR, CDR2 FQNEAQ (reference sequence). This CDR3 has 11 amino acids. In DNA form, the CDR3 reads TGTGCCAGTACAGCGGACGGGGAGCTGTTTTTT. Translating it yields CASTADGELFF.

This sequence joins TRBV6-5 and TRBJ1-1, with TRBD1 identical over 9 bases. The CDR3 has 15 amino acids. Germline V gene sequence: CDR1 MNHEY, CDR2 SVGAGI. The ends lost 6 bases at V and 11 bases at J; junction bases unmatched: 16. Here the CDR3 DNA reads TGTGCCAGCAGCAGAGGGACAGGGCTCCCATCCGGTGCTTTCTTT. Its translation is CASSRGTGLPSGAFF.

This clone was recorded only once. This chain connects TRBV5-4 to TRBJ2-7; TRBD1 aligns across 7 bases. This CDR3 has 15 residues. Germline CDR1 reads SGHNT; CDR2 reads YYREEE (reference sequence). V gave up 4 bases and J gave up 3 bases; unmatched junction bases: 10. As DNA, the CDR3 is TGTGCCAGCAGCCCTACAACCGGACAGGACTACGAGCAGTACTTC. Translated, it gives CASSPTTGQDYEQYF.

J is TRBJ2-5 and V is TRBV5-1, with a tentative D call TRBD2 (5 bases). Between the trimmed V and J ends, which lost 1 base and 4 bases, there was a span of 14 bases. CDR3 size: 15 residues. Germline V CDR1 and CDR2: SGHRS, YFSETQ. CDR3 nucleotides: TGCGCCAGCAGCTTGCTTCCGGGGAGTGGAGAGACCCAGTACTTC. It yields the protein CASSLLPGSGETQYF.

The rearrangement uses TRBV27 and TRBJ2-7; 9 bases line up with TRBD1. Germline V gives CDR1 MNHEY, CDR2 SMNVEV (reference sequence). V was clipped by 5 bases and J by 3 bases; unmatched bases: 2. This CDR3 is built from 13 residues. The CDR3 here is CASSQTGGYEQYF. Written as DNA, the CDR3 is TGTGCCAGCAGTCAGACAGGGGGCTACGAGCAGTACTTC.

This sequence joins TRBV10-3 and TRBJ1-1; 9 bases agree with TRBD1. The CDR3 is 19 residues long. Trimming removed 4 bases from V and 0 bases from J; junction bases left unmatched: 15. Germline V gene sequence: CDR1 ENHRY, CDR2 SYGVKD. CDR3 bases: TGTGCCATCAGTGCAGGGACAGGGCGAAGCCGGCAGGTGAACACTGAAGCTTTCTTT. Protein: CAISAGTGRSRQVNTEAFF.

The chain uses TRBV7-3 and TRBJ2-5, with D perhaps matching TRBD1 (6 bases). Per the germline V gene, CDR1 is SGHTA and CDR2 is FQGTGA. This CDR3 comprises 13 residues. Trimming cost V 7 bases and J 4 bases, with 13 bases left between them. The chain's CDR3 is CASTTTGSETQYF. In DNA form, the CDR3 reads TGTGCCAGCACGACTACAGGGTCAGAGACCCAGTACTTC.

The V and J genes are TRBV21-1 and TRBJ1-6. TRBV21-1 is a pseudogene. The CDR3 extends over 16 amino acids. CDR3 region: CASSKSGESIGSPLHF. CDR3 in DNA: TGTGCCAGCAGCAAATCGGGGGAATCTATAGGTTCACCCCTCCACTTT.

This clone was detected only once. The J gene is TRBJ1-6, the V gene TRBV14; tentative D call: TRBD1 (5 bases). Germline values: CDR1 SGHDN, CDR2 FVKESK. V lost 4 bases and J 6 bases, leaving 22 bases between the germline ends. The CDR3 length is 18 residues. The CDR3 bases are TGTGCCAGCAGCCCTCGTATGGGGGGGAAAGGAACTAATTCACCCCTCCACTTT. Its protein product is CASSPRMGGKGTNSPLHF.

This clone was detected once. The genes are TRBV7-9 and TRBJ1-2; 10 positions agree with TRBD1. The CDR3 covers 14 residues. The germline CDR1 and CDR2 sequences are SEHNR and FQNEAQ (reference sequence). V trimming: 5 bases; J trimming: 8 bases; junction bases outside the gene matches: 8. CDR3 loop: CASSVAGTGEGYTF. The CDR3 region has the DNA TGTGCCAGCAGCGTCGCCGGGACAGGGGAAGGCTACACCTTC.

The chain carries TRBV12-5 and TRBJ2-1; D ambiguous. Trimming stripped 0 bases from V and 4 bases from J, with 22 bases between. Per germline, CDR1 LGHNT and CDR2 FRNRAP. CDR3 length equals 19 residues. CDR3 sequence reads: CASGLVKASAENPYNEQFF. CDR3 sequence (DNA): TGTGCTAGTGGTTTGGTTAAGGCCTCGGCGGAAAACCCTTACAATGAGCAGTTCTTC.